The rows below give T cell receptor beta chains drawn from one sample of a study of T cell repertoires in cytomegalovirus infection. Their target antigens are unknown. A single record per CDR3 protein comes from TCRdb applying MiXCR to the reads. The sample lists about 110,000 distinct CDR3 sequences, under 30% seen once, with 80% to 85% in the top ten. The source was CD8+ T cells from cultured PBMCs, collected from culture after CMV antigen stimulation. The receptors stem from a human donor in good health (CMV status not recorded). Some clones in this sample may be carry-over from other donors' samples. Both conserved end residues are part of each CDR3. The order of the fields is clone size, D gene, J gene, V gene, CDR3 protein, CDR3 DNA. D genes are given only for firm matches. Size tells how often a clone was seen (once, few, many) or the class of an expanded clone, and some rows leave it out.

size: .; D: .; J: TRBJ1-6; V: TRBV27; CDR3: CASSLSGGSPLHF; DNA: TGTGCCAGCAGTTTATCAGGGGGATCACCCCTCCACTTT
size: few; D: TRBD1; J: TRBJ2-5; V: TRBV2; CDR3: CASRNRGRQETQYF; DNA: TGTGCCAGCAGGAACAGGGGTAGGCAAGAGACCCAGTACTTC
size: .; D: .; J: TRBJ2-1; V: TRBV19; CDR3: CASTYRVVNNEQFF; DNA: TGTGCCAGTACTTACAGGGTTGTCAACAATGAGCAGTTCTTC
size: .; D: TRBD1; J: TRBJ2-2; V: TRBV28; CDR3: CASHSRDRAPGELFF; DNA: TGTGCCAGCCACTCCCGGGACAGGGCTCCCGGGGAGCTGTTTTTT
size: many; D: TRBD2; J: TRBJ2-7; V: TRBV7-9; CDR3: CASSPEPTSGRTYEQYF; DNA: TGTGCCAGCAGCCCCGAGCCGACTAGCGGGAGAACCTACGAGCAGTACTTC
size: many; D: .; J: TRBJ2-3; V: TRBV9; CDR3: CASSPEGGSTDTQYF; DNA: TGTGCCAGCAGCCCAGAAGGGGGGAGCACAGATACGCAGTATTTT
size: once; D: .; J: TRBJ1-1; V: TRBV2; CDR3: CASSGALSAEAFF; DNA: TGTGCCAGCAGTGGTGCTCTCAGCGCTGAAGCTTTCTTT
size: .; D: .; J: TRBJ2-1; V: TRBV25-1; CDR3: CASSELSVSSYNEQFF; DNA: TGTGCCAGCAGTGAATTAAGCGTGAGCTCCTACAATGAGCAGTTCTTC
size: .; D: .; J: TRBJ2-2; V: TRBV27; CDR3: CASSFGGAGELFF; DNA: TGTGCCAGCAGTTTTGGAGGGGCCGGGGAGCTGTTTTTT
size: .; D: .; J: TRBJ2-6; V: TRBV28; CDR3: CASSPPGGRTGANVLTF; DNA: TGTGCCAGCAGTCCCCCGGGCGGGCGAACTGGGGCCAACGTCCTGACTTTC
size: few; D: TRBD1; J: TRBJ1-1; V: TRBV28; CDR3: CASRGGTGVAFF; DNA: TGTGCCAGCAGGGGAGGGACAGGGGTCGCTTTCTTT
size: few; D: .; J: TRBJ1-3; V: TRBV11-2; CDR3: CASSSSGTGNTIYF; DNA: TGTGCCAGCAGCTCGAGTGGAACTGGAAACACCATATATTTT
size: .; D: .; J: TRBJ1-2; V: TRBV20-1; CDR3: CSARDMGDYGYTF; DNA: TGCAGTGCTAGAGATATGGGGGACTATGGCTACACCTTC
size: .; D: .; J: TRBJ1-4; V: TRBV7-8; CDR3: CASSPGSANEKLFF; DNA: TGTGCCAGCAGCCCGGGATCGGCTAATGAAAAACTGTTTTTT
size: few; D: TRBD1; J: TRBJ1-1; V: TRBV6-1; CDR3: CASSELGQGRETMNTEAFF; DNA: TGTGCCAGCAGTGAATTGGGACAGGGCAGAGAAACTATGAACACTGAAGCTTTCTTT
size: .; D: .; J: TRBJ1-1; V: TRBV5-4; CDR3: CASSSIRSGTEAFF; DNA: TGTGCCAGCAGCTCAATTAGGAGTGGCACTGAAGCTTTCTTT
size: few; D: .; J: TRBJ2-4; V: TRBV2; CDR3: CASSDLTKNIQYF; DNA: TGTGCCAGCAGTGACCTTACCAAAAACATTCAGTACTTC
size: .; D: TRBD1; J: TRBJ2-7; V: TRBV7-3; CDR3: CASSLGTVGEQYF; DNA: TGTGCCAGCAGCTTAGGGACAGTGGGGGAGCAGTACTTC
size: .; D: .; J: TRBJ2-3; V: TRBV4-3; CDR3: CASSQDGAVTDTQYF; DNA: TGCGCCAGCAGCCAAGATGGGGCGGTAACCGATACGCAGTATTTT
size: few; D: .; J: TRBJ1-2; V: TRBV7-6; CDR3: CASSDSPGNYGYTF; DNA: TGTGCCAGCAGCGATTCTCCGGGGAACTATGGCTACACCTTC
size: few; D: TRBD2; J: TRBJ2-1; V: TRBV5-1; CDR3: CASSSGLAGDPRVNEQFF; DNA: TGCGCCAGCAGCTCTGGACTAGCGGGGGACCCGAGGGTGAATGAGCAGTTCTTC
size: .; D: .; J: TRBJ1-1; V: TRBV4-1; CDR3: CASRITSMNTEAFF; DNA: TGCGCCAGCAGAATCACAAGTATGAACACTGAAGCTTTCTTT
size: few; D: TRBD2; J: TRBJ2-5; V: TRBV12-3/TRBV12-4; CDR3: CASSFSRGEGETQYF; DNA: TGTGCCAGCAGTTTCTCGCGGGGGGAGGGGGAGACCCAGTACTTC
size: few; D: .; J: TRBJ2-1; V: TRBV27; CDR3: CASSLYLYNEQFF; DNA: TGTGCCAGCAGTTTGTACCTCTACAATGAGCAGTTCTTC
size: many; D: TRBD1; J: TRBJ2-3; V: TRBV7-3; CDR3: CASSRGQGVADTQYF; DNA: TGTGCCAGCAGCAGAGGACAGGGAGTAGCAGATACGCAGTATTTT
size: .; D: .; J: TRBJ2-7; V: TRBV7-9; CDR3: CASSPLREQYF; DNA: TGTGCCAGCAGCCCGTTAAGGGAGCAGTACTTC
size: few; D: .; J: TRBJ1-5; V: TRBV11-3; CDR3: CASSLQWAGRSQPQHF; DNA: TGTGCCAGCAGCTTACAATGGGCAGGGCGGTCTCAGCCCCAGCATTTT